Here is one T cell receptor beta chain with its context. Its antigen is unidentified. The sample belongs to a study of brain T cells in children with intractable seizures. General study points: HCMV serostatus was not known, and viral specificity came from CDR3 similarity only.

This CDR3 contains 15 residues. The V and J ends lost 2 bases and 0 bases respectively, with 5 bases between them. Germline CDR1 is MNHEY and CDR2 is SMNVEV (reference sequence). Noted time point: blood from clinic visit 5 months post-surgery; TSC patient then seizure free. Surgery cases with the highest brain T cell transcript signatures were chosen for sequencing. Patients received at least one anti-epileptic drug before surgery. Sequencing used immunoSEQ multiplex PCR; TCRdb keeps in-frame clones, though not all of them. The table has about 350,000 clones, over 85% seen once. The TCR comes from a boy under three years old with tuberous sclerosis and intractable seizures. Sequences were derived from peripheral blood, sampled less than 6 months after surgery. The genes are TRBV27 and TRBJ2-6, with D hard to call. The CDR3 loop is CASSLRHSGANVLTF. The CDR3 DNA is TGTGCCAGCAGTTTAAGGCACTCTGGGGCCAACGTCCTGACTTTC.